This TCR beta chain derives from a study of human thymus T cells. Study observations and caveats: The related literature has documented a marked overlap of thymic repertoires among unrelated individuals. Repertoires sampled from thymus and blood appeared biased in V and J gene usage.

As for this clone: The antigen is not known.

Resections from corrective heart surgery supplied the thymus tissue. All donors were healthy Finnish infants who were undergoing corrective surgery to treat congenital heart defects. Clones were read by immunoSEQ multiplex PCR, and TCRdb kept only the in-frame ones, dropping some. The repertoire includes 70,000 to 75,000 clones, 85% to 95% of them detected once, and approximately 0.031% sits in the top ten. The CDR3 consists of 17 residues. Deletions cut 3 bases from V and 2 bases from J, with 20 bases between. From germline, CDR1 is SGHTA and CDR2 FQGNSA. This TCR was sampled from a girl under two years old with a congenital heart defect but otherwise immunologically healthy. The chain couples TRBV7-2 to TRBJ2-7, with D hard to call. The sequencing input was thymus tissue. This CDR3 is CASSFGRMKTETYEQYF. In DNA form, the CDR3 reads TGTGCCAGCAGCTTTGGGCGGATGAAAACCGAAACCTACGAGCAGTACTTC.